The 2 T cell receptor beta chains below come from one sample, sequenced in a study of cytomegalovirus exposure and HLA in healthy donors. In the PCR, 60 Vbeta and 13 Jbeta primers were used. Assay: immunoSEQ multiplex PCR; the TCRdb copy retains only in-frame clones and omits some. The table records about 75,000 clones, around 84% of them present only once. Specimen: PBMCs. These receptors were collected from a man in his 70s in good health and CMV-seropositive.

This clone appeared a few times. This rearrangement joins TRBV6-1 to TRBJ2-2, with no clear D. Trimming took 4 bases from V and 1 from J, leaving 10 bases between them. Germline V gene lookup returns CDR1 MNHNS and CDR2 SASEGT. This CDR3 is 15 amino acids long. For the CDR3, the DNA is TGTGCCAGCAGTGGCCCACGGGTGAACACCGGGGAGCTGTTTTTT. Translation gives CASSGPRVNTGELFF.

The chain uses TRBV2 and TRBJ2-7; 9 bases map to TRBD1. The CDR3 covers 15 residues. J gave up 7 bases and V 4 bases, and 11 bases lay outside the gene matches. CDR1 SNHLY and CDR2 FYNNEI come from the germline V gene. The CDR3 region has the DNA TGTGCCAGCAGTGCGCCGGGACAGGGTTTCGGAGAGCAGTACTTC. This codes for CASSAPGQGFGEQYF.